This T cell receptor (beta chain) was identified in a study of shared clonotypes between healthy human individuals. As for the study in general: Three plates each covered CD4 naive and memory; CD8 naive two, CD8 memory one.

J was trimmed by 1 base and V by 9 bases; bases with no gene match: 7. The CDR3 runs to 15 residues. Germline V CDR1 and CDR2: MNHEY, SMNVEV (reference sequence). This clone was recorded once. Naive CD8 cells comprised CD45RO-negative, CCR7-positively selected cells, excluding terminally differentiated effector memory CD45RA+ cells. Sequencing was performed with immunoSEQ multiplex PCR; in TCRdb, only in-frame clones are kept and a portion is missing. The data contain approximately 2,200,000 clones, approximately 94% of them singletons. Source material: naive CD8+ T cells from PBMCs. The receptor was derived from a man aged 18 to 29 in good health. Some clones in this sample may be carry-over from other donors' samples. This chain joins TRBV27 and TRBJ1-3; 9 bases are a match to TRBD1. CDR3: CASARTGDSGNTIYF. CDR3 sequence (DNA): TGTGCCAGTGCCCGGACAGGGGATTCTGGAAACACCATATATTTT.